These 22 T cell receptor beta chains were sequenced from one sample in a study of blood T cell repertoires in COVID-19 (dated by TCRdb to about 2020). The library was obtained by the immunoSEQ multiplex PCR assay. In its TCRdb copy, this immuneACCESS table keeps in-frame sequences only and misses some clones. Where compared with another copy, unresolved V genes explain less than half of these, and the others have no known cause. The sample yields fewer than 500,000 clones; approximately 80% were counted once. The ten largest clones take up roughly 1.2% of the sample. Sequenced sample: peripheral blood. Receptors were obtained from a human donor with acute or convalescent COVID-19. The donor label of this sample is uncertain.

The CDR3 region is CASSSSGTGIGSPKNIQYF. The DNA for the CDR3 is TGTGCCAGCAGTTCTTCCGGGACAGGGATCGGTAGTCCTAAAAACATTCAGTACTTC. The chain uses TRBV27 and TRBJ2-4; TRBD1 agrees at 9 bases. This CDR3 comprises 19 residues. J lost 4 bases, V lost 4 bases, and 17 bases had no gene match. Per the germline V gene, CDR1 is MNHEY and CDR2 is SMNVEV (reference sequence).

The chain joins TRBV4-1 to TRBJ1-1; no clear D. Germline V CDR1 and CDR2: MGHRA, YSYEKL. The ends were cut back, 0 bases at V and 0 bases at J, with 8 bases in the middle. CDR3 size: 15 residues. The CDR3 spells CASSQEVAMNTEAFF. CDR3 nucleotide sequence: TGCGCCAGCAGCCAAGAGGTGGCCATGAACACTGAAGCTTTCTTT.

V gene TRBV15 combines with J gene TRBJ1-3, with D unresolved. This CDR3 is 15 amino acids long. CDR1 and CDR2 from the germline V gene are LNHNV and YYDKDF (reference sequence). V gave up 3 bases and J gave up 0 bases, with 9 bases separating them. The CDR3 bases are TGTGCCACCAGCAGGCAGGCCTTCTCTGGAAACACCATATATTTT. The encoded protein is CATSRQAFSGNTIYF. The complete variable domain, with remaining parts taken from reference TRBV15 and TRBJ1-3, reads DAMVIQNPRYQVTQFGKPVTLSCSQTLNHNVMYWYQQKSSQAPKLLFHYYDKDFNNEADTPDNFQSRRPNTSFCFLDIRSPGLGDTAMYLCATSRQAFSGNTIYFGEGSWLTVV.

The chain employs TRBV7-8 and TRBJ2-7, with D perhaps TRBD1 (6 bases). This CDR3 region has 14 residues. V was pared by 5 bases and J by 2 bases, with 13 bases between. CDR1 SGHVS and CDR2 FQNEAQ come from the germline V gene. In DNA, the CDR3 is TGTGCCAGCAGCCCCACAGGGCCAACCTACGAGCAGTACTTC. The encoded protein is CASSPTGPTYEQYF.

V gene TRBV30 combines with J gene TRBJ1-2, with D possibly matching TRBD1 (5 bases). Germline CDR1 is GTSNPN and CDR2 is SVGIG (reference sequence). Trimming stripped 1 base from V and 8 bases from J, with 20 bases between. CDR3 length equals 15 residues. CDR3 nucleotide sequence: TGTGCCTGGAGTGACACCCCCGGTCAGGGCGGCGGCTACACCTTC. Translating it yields CAWSDTPGQGGGYTF.

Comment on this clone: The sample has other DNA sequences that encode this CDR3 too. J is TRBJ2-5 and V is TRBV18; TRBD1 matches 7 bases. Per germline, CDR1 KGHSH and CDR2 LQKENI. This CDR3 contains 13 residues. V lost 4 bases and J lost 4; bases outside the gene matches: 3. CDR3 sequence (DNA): TGTGCCAGCTCACGTGACAGGGCAGAGACCCAGTACTTC. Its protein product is CASSRDRAETQYF.

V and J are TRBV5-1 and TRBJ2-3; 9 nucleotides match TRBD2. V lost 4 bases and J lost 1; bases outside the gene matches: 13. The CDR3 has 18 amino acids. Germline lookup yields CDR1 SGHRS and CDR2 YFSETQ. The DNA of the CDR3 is TGCGCCAGCAGCCAGACTAGCGGCCAATACCGCGGCACAGATACGCAGTATTTT. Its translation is CASSQTSGQYRGTDTQYF.

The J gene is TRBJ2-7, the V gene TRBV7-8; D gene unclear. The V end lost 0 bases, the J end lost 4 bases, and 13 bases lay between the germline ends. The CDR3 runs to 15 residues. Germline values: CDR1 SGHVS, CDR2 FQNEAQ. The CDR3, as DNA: TGTGCCAGCAGCTTAGCGCCCAACTATATTTACGAGCAGTACTTC. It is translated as CASSLAPNYIYEQYF.

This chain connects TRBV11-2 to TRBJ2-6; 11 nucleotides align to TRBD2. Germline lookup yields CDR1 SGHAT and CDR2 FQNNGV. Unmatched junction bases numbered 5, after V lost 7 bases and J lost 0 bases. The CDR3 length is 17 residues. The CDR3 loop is CASTRLAGSSGANVLTF. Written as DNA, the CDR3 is TGTGCCAGCACCAGACTAGCGGGAAGCTCTGGGGCCAACGTCCTGACTTTC.

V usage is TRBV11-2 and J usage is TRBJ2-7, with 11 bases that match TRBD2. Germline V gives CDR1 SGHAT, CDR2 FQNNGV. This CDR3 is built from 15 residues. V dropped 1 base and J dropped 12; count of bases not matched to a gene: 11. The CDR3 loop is CASSLAGLAAPNGYF. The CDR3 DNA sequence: TGTGCCAGCAGCTTAGCGGGACTAGCGGCACCTAATGGGTACTTC.

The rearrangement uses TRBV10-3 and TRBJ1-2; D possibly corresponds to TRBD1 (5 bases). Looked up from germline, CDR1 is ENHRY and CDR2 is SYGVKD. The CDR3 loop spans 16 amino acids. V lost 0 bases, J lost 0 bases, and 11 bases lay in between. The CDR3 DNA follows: TGTGCCATCAGTGAGTCGGCACAGGAGACTAACTATGGCTACACCTTC. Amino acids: CAISESAQETNYGYTF.

This CDR3 reads CASTSYRRANTGELFF. The CDR3 bases are TGTGCCAGCACTTCTTACCGCCGCGCGAACACCGGGGAGCTGTTTTTT. J is TRBJ2-2 and V is TRBV27; the D is unclear. V shed 7 bases and J shed 0 bases, with 15 bases lying between them. CDR1 and CDR2 from the germline V gene are MNHEY and SMNVEV (reference sequence). CDR3 length equals 16 residues.

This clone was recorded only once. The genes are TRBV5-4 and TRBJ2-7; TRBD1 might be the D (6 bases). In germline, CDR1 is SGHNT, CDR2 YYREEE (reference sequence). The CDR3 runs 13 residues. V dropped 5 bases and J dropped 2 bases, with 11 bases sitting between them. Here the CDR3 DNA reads TGTGCCAGCAGTTTTACAGGGACCTACGAGCAGTACTTC. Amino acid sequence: CASSFTGTYEQYF.

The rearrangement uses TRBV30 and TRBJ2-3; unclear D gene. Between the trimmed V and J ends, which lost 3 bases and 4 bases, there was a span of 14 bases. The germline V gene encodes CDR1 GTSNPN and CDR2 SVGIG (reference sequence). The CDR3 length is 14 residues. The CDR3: CAWSQSLKSDTQYF. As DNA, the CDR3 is TGTGCCTGGAGCCAAAGCTTGAAGTCAGATACGCAGTATTTT.

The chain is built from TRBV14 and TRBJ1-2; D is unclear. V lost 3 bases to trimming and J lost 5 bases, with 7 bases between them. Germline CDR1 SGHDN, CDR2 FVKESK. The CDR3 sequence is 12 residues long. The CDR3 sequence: CASSQATYGYTF. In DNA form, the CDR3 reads TGTGCCAGCAGCCAGGCGACTTATGGCTACACCTTC.

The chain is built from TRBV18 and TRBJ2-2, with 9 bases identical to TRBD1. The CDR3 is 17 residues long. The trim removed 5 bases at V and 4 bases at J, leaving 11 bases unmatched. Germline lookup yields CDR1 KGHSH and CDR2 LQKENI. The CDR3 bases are TGTGCCAGCTCAGTCGCATGGTACAGGGGGCCCACCGGGGAGCTGTTTTTT. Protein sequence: CASSVAWYRGPTGELFF.

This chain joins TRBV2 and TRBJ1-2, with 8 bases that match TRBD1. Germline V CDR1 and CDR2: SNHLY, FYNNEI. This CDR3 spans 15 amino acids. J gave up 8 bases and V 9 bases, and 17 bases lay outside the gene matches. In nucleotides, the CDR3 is TGTGCCAGTAGAATGACAGGGGCCGCTGGGGGCGGCTACACCTTC. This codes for CASRMTGAAGGGYTF.

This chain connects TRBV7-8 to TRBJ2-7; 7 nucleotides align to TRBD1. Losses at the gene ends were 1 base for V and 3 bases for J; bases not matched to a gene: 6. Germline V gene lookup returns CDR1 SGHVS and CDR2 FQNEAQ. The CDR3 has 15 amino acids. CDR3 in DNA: TGTGCCAGCAGCTTAGAACAGGGGCGCTACTACGAGCAGTACTTC. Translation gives CASSLEQGRYYEQYF.

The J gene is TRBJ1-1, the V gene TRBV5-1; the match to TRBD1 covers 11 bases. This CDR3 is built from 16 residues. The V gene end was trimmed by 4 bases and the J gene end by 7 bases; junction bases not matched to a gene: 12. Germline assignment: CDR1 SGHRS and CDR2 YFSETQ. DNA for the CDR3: TGCGCCAGCAGCCTCATCCCAACCGGGACAGGGGGTGAAGCTTTCTTT. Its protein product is CASSLIPTGTGGEAFF.

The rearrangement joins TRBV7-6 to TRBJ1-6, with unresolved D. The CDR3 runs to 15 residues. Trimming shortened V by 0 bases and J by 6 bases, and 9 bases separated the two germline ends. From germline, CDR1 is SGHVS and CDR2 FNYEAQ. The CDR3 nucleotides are TGTGCCAGCAGCTTAGCCCTGGGCCGTAATTCACCCCTCCACTTT. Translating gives CASSLALGRNSPLHF.

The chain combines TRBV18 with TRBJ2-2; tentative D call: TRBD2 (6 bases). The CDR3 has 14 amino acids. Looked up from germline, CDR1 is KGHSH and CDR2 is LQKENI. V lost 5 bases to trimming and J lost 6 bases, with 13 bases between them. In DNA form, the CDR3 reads TGTGCCAGCTCATCGACCCGGGGGTCCGGGGAGCTGTTTTTT. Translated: CASSSTRGSGELFF.

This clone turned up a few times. The CDR3 here is CASSLLPGQTEAFF. The DNA for the CDR3 is TGTGCCAGCAGCTTGCTGCCAGGACAGACAGAAGCTTTCTTT. V usage is TRBV5-6 and J usage is TRBJ1-1; the D gene is possibly TRBD1 (6 bases). Trimming cost V 1 base and J 8 bases, with 15 bases left between them. This CDR3 has 14 amino acids. The germline V gene has CDR1 SGHDT and CDR2 YYEEEE.